These T cell receptor beta chains were read from a single sample in a study of neoadjuvant anti-PD-1 for oral cavity cancer. Clones were read by immunoSEQ multiplex PCR, and TCRdb kept only the in-frame ones, dropping some. The profile shows approximately 23,000 clones, more than 40% of them singletons. The specimen comprised tumor tissue, sampled after nivolumab (anti-PD-1) treatment. The source of these receptors is a person aged 35-80 years with oral cavity squamous cell carcinoma. Each CDR3 is given with its conserved first and last residue. The D gene is left open where the match is weak. Clone size is not always given. Where it is, it says once, few, many or a class for expanded clones.

v_gene	len	d_gene	j_gene	abundance	CDR3nt	CDR3aa
TRBV7-9	12	-	TRBJ1-6	few	TGTGCCAGCAGCTTAGGAAACTCACCCCTCCACTTT	CASSLGNSPLHF
TRBV4-3	15	-	TRBJ1-2	-	TGCGCCAGCAGCCAAGATAGGCAGGCGGCCTATGGCTACACCTTC	CASSQDRQAAYGYTF
TRBV11-2	14	TRBD1	TRBJ1-2	few	TGTGCCAGCAGCCCAGTAACAGGGGGCGGTGGCTACACCTTC	CASSPVTGGGGYTF
TRBV7-9	13	-	TRBJ2-5	few	TGTGCCAGCAGCTTATTAGGGCCCGAGACCCAGTACTTC	CASSLLGPETQYF
TRBV7-9	16	TRBD1	TRBJ2-3	many	TGTGCCAGCAGCCCGCCGGGGACAGGGGACACAGATACGCAGTATTTT	CASSPPGTGDTDTQYF
TRBV10-3	14	TRBD2	TRBJ2-2	few	TGTGCAAGCCGGACTAGCCAAAACACCGGGGAGCTGTTTTTT	CASRTSQNTGELFF
TRBV29-1	16	TRBD2	TRBJ2-5	-	TGCAGCGTTGGGGGTCTACTAGCGGGGGTACAGGAGACCCAGTACTTC	CSVGGLLAGVQETQYF
TRBV6-5	12	-	TRBJ2-4	once	TGTGCCAGCAGTTACGTCAGGAACATTCAGTACTTC	CASSYVRNIQYF
TRBV10-3	16	TRBD1	TRBJ1-5	few	TGTGCCATCAGTGAGTCTTGGACAGGTTCGAGGCAGCCCCAGCATTTT	CAISESWTGSRQPQHF
TRBV6-5	14	TRBD2	TRBJ2-3	-	TGTGCCAGCAGCCGGCGGGGGGAGGTAGATACGCAGTATTTT	CASSRRGEVDTQYF
TRBV15	15	-	TRBJ1-1	once	TGTGCCACCAGCAGAGATCCGGGGAGGGACACTGAAGCTTTCTTT	CATSRDPGRDTEAFF
TRBV6-1	18	-	TRBJ2-2	few	TGTGCCAGCAGTGAAGGATTTTGGTTCTCGCAGAACACCGGGGAGCTGTTTTTT	CASSEGFWFSQNTGELFF
TRBV6-5	16	TRBD2	TRBJ2-1	-	TGTGCCAGCAGTTACTTTCTAGCGGGGGGGCCAGTCTCGCAGTTCTTC	CASSYFLAGGPVSQFF
TRBV10-3	17	TRBD2	TRBJ2-5	-	TGTGCCATCAGTCCCGGGACTAGCGGGGGGCTCCAAGAGACCCAGTACTTC	CAISPGTSGGLQETQYF
TRBV5-6	17	TRBD1	TRBJ1-5	many	TGTGCCAGCAGTTTTGGGAACAGGGGCTGGGGCAATCAGCCCCAGCATTTT	CASSFGNRGWGNQPQHF
TRBV7-2	16	TRBD2	TRBJ2-6	-	TGTGCCAGCAGCTTAGCGGGACTAGCGGGGGCCAACGTCCTGACTTTC	CASSLAGLAGANVLTF
TRBV5-1	15	TRBD1	TRBJ2-2	-	TGCGCCAGCAGCTCTAGGACAGGGGACACCGGGGAGCTGTTTTTT	CASSSRTGDTGELFF
TRBV10-2	13	-	TRBJ1-5	few	TGCGCCAGCAGTCAGGGCCTGGGCCAGCCCCAGCATTTT	CASSQGLGQPQHF
TRBV5-1	15	-	TRBJ2-5	few	TGCGCCAGCACCCCCCTAGAAGGACAAATTGAGACCCAGTACTTC	CASTPLEGQIETQYF
TRBV9	14	-	TRBJ1-1	few	TGTGCCAGCAGCCTGGGGACGGTGAACACTGAAGCTTTCTTT	CASSLGTVNTEAFF
TRBV4-3	16	TRBD1	TRBJ1-5	few	TGCGCCAGCAGCCTACACTATAGACAGGGGGCTCAGCCCCAGCATTTT	CASSLHYRQGAQPQHF
TRBV4-3	16	TRBD2	TRBJ2-5	-	TGCGCCAGCAGCCCTACCCCGGGGAGGGGAGGGGAGACCCAGTACTTC	CASSPTPGRGGETQYF
TRBV2	15	TRBD1	TRBJ2-7	few	TGTGCCAGCAGTCCCGAGGAGACAGGGGGCAACGAGCAGTACTTC	CASSPEETGGNEQYF
TRBV4-3	16	-	TRBJ2-7	-	TGCGCCAGCAGCCAAGATTCCACTTCACAGGGAAACGAGCAGTACTTC	CASSQDSTSQGNEQYF